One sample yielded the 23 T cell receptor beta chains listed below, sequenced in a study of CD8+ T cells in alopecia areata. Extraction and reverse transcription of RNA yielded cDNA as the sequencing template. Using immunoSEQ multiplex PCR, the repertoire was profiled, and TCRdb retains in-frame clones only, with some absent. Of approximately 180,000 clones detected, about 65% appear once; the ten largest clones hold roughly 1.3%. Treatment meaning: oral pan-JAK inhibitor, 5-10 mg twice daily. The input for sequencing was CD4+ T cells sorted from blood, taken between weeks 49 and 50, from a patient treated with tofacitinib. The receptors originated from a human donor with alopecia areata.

CDR3 protein: CSGGMGQGGTEAFF. The CDR3 DNA reads TGCAGCGGCGGGATGGGACAGGGCGGCACTGAAGCTTTCTTT. The gene calls are TRBV29-1 and TRBJ1-1, with 9 bases identical to TRBD1. J gave up 4 bases and V 7 bases, and 10 bases lay outside the gene matches. This CDR3 is 14 amino acids long. CDR1 is SQVTM and CDR2 is ANQGSEA in the germline V gene.

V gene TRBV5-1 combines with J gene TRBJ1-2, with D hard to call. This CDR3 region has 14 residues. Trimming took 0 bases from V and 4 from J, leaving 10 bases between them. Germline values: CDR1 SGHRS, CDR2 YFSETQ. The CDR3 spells CASSLGSGTYGYTF. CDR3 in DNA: TGCGCCAGCAGCTTGGGCAGCGGTACCTATGGCTACACCTTC.

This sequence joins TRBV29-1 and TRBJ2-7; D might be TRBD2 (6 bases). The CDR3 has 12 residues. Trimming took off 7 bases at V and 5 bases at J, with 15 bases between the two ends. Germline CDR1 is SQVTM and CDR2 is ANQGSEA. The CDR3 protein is CSAGFGGNEQYF. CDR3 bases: TGCAGCGCTGGATTTGGGGGGAACGAGCAGTACTTC.

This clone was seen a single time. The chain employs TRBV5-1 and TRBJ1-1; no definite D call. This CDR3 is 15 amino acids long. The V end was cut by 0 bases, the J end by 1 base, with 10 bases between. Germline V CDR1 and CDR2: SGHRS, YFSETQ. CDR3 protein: CASSLENSKNTEAFF. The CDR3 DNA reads TGCGCCAGCAGCTTGGAGAACAGTAAGAACACTGAAGCTTTCTTT.

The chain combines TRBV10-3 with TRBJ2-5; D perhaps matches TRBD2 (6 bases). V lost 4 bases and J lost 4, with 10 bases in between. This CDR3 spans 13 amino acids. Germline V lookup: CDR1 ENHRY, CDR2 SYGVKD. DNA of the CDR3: TGTGCCATCAGTGTAACCGGGGGAGAGACCCAGTACTTC. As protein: CAISVTGGETQYF.

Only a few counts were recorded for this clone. The CDR3 loop reads CASSLGQTEAGELFF. In DNA, the CDR3 is TGCGCCAGCAGCTTGGGACAGACCGAGGCCGGGGAGCTGTTTTTT. The rearrangement joins TRBV5-1 to TRBJ2-2; the D gene is possibly TRBD1 (5 bases). CDR1 and CDR2 (germline): SGHRS, YFSETQ. CDR3 size: 15 residues. V was cut by 0 bases and J by 6 bases, with 12 bases left in between.

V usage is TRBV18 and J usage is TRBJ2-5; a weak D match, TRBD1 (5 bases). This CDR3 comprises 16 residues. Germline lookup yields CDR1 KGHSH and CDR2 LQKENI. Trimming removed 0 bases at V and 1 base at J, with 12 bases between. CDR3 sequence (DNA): TGTGCCAGCTCACCACCGGTGGGGCGGCCCCAAGAGACCCAGTACTTC. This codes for CASSPPVGRPQETQYF. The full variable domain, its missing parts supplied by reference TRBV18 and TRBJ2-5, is NAGVMQNPRHLVRRRGQEARLRCSPMKGHSHVYWYRQLPEEGLKFMVYLQKENIIDESGMPKERFSAEFPKEGPSILRIQQVVRGDSAAYFCASSPPVGRPQETQYFGPGTRLLVL.

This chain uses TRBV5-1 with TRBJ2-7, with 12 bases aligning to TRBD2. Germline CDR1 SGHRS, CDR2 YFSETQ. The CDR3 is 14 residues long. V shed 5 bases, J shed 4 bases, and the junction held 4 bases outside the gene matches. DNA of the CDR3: TGCGCCAGCAGTCTGACTAGCGGGGGTTACGAGCAGTACTTC. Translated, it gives CASSLTSGGYEQYF.

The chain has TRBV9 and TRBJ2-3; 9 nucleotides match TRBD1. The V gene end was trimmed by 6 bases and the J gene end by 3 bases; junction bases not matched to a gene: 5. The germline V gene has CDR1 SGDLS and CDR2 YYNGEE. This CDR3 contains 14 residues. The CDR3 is CASTRQGGTDTQYF. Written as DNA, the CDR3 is TGTGCCAGCACCCGACAGGGGGGGACAGATACGCAGTATTTT.

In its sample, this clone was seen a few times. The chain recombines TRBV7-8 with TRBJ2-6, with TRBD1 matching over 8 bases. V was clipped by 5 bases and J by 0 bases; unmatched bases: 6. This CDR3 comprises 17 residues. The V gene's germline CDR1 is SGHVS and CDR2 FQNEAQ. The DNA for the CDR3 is TGTGCCAGCAGCCTACGGGACAGGCACTCTGGGGCCAACGTCCTGACTTTC. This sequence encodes CASSLRDRHSGANVLTF.

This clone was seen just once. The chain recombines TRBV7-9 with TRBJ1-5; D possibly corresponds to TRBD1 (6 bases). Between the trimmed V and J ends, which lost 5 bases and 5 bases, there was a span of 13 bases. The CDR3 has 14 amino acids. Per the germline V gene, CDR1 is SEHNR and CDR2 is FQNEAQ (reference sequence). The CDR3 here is CASSGRGFDQPQHF. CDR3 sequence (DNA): TGTGCCAGCAGCGGCAGGGGATTCGATCAGCCCCAGCATTTT. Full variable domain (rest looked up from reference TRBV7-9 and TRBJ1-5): DTGVSQNPRHKITKRGQNVTFRCDPISEHNRLYWYRQTLGQGPEFLTYFQNEAQLEKSRLLSDRFSAERPKGSFSTLEIQRTEQGDSAMYLCASSGRGFDQPQHFGDGTRLSIL.

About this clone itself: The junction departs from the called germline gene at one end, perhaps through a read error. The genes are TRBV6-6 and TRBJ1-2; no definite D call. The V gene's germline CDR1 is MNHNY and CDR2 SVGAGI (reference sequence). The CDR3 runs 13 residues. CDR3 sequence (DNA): TGTGCCAGCAGTTACTCGAGAAGTCCCTTTACCTTCTTC. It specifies CASSYSRSPFTFF.

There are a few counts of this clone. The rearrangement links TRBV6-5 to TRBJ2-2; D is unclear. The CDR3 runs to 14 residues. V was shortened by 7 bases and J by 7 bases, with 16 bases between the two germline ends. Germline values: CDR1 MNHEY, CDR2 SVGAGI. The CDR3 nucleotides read TGTGCCAGCAAGCGTCCCGGTGGAAACGGGGAGCTGTTTTTT. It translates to CASKRPGGNGELFF.

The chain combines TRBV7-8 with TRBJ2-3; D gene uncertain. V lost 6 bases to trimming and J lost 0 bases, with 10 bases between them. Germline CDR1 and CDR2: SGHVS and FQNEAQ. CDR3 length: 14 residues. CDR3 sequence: CASSPVESTDTQYF. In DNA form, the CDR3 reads TGTGCCAGCAGTCCCGTTGAGAGCACAGATACGCAGTATTTT.

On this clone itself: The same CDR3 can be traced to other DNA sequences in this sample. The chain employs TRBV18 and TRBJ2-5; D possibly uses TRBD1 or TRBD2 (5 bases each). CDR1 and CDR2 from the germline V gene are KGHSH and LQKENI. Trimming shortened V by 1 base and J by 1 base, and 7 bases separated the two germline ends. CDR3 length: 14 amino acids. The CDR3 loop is CASSPRGTQETQYF. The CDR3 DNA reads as TGTGCCAGCTCACCACGGGGGACCCAAGAGACCCAGTACTTC. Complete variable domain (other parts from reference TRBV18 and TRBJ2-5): NAGVMQNPRHLVRRRGQEARLRCSPMKGHSHVYWYRQLPEEGLKFMVYLQKENIIDESGMPKERFSAEFPKEGPSILRIQQVVRGDSAAYFCASSPRGTQETQYFGPGTRLLVL.

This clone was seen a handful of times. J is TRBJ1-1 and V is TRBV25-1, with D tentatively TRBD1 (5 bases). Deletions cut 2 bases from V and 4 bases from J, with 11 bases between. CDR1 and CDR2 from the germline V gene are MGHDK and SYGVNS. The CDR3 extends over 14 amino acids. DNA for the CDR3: TGTGCCAGCAGTGAACGCGGGGGGTCCACTGAAGCTTTCTTT. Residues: CASSERGGSTEAFF.

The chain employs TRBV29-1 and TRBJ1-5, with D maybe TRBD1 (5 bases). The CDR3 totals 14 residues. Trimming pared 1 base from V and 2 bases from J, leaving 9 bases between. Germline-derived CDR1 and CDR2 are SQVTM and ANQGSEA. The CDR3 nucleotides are TGCAGCGTTGAAGTAGGGGACGGCAATCAGCCCCAGCATTTT. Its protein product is CSVEVGDGNQPQHF.

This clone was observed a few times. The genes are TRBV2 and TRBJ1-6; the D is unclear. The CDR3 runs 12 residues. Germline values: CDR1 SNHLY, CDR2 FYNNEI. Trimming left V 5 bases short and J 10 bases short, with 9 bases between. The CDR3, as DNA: TGTGCCAGCAGTCCCTCGGAGTCACCCCTCCACTTT. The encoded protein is CASSPSESPLHF.

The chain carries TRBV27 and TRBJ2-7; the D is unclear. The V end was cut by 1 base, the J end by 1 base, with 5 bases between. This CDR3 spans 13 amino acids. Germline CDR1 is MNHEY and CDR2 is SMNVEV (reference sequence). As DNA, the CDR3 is TGTGCCAGCAGTTTATGGCAGTCCTACGAGCAGTACTTC. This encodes CASSLWQSYEQYF.

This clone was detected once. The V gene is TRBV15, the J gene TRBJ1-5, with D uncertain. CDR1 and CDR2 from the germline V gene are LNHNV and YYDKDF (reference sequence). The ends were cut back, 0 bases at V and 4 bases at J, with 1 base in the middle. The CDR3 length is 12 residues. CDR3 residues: CATSRDNQPQHF. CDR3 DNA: TGTGCCACCAGCAGAGATAATCAGCCCCAGCATTTT.

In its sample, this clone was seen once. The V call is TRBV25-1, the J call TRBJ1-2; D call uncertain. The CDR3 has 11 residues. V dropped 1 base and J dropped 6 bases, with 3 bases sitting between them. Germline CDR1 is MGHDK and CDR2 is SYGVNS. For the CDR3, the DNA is TGTGCCAGCAGTGAATTGAATGGCTACACCTTC. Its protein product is CASSELNGYTF.

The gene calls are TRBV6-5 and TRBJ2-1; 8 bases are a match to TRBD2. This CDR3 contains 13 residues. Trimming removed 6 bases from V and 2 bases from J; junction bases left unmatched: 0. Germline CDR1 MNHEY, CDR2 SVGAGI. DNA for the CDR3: TGTGCCAGCAGGCGGGGGGCCTACAATGAGCAGTTCTTC. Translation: CASRRGAYNEQFF.

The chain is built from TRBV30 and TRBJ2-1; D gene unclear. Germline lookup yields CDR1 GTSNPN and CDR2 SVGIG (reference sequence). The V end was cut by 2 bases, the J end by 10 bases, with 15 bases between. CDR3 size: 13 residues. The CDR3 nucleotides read TGTGCCTGGAGTCCTCTTATGAAGGGCGAGCAGTTCTTC. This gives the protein CAWSPLMKGEQFF.